Described below is a single T cell receptor beta chain sequence and its context. Using immunoSEQ multiplex PCR, the repertoire was profiled, and TCRdb retains in-frame clones only, with some absent. The sample records around 18,000 clones, 80% to 90% being singletons. These data are taken from a study of OX40 agonist ivuxolimab in advanced cancers. Study-level information: Cohort: roughly 79% men, mean age about 60, aged about 20 to 80. Participants could have had prior anti-PD-1, anti-PD-L1 or anti-CTLA-4 therapy, and around 40% had some.

The CDR3 totals 14 residues. V lost 3 bases, J lost 3 bases, and 12 bases lay in between. The germline gives CDR1 MNHEY, CDR2 SVGAGI. The chain recombines TRBV6-5 with TRBJ2-7; D not certain. Here the sequenced sample was CD4+ or CD8+ T cells sorted from blood, taken in a trial of the OX40 agonist ivuxolimab. The clonotype was recovered from an adult with an advanced solid tumor such as melanoma, head and neck, liver or kidney cancer. For the CDR3, the DNA is TGTGCCAGCAGTTATGGTCCAGATTACTACGAGCAGTACTTC. Amino acid sequence: CASSYGPDYYEQYF.